This T cell receptor beta chain was profiled in a study of CD8+ T cells in alopecia areata. Turning to the study itself: Tofacitinib lasted 6 to 18 months, then 6 months off drug. Study observations and caveats: Elevated clonality characterized lesional scalp relative to normal scalp, particularly in alopecia totalis/universalis.

The germline gives CDR1 GTSNPN, CDR2 SVGIG (reference sequence). This CDR3 is 15 amino acids long. Trimming shortened V by 0 bases and J by 2 bases, and 14 bases separated the two germline ends. About this clone itself: Antigen: not known.

Extracted from the samples, RNA was reverse transcribed into cDNA to serve as the sequencing template. Measured with immunoSEQ multiplex PCR; TCRdb has only the in-frame clones, and not every one. The table has approximately 200,000 clones, approximately 47% seen once. Treatment noted: oral pan-JAK inhibitor, 5-10 mg twice daily. Samples from alopecia areata patients were lesional scalp punch biopsies and peripheral blood. V and J are TRBV30 and TRBJ2-7; D not certain. The sequence came from a human donor with alopecia areata. This specimen consisted of CD4+ T cells sorted from blood, obtained between weeks 36 and 40, from a patient treated with tofacitinib. CDR3 in amino acids: CAWSVNPVRAYEQYF. CDR3 sequence (DNA): TGTGCCTGGAGTGTAAATCCAGTTCGTGCCTACGAGCAGTACTTC.